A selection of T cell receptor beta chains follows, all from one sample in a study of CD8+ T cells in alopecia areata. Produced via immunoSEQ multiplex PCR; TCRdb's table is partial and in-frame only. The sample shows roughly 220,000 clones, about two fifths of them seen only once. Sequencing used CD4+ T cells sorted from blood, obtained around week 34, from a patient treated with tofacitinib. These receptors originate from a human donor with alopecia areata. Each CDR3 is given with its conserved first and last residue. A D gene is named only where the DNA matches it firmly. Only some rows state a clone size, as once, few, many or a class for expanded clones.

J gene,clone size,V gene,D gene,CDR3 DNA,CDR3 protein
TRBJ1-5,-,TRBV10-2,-,TGCGCCAGCAGTTACGGCAATCAGCCCCAGCATTTT,CASSYGNQPQHF
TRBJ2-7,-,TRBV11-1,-,TGTGCCAGCAGCTCAACGACCTACGAGCAGTACTTC,CASSSTTYEQYF
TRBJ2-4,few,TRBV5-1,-,TGCGCCAGCAGCTTGGCCGGTAGAGACATTCAGTACTTC,CASSLAGRDIQYF
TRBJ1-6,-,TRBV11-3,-,TGTGCCAGCAGCTTAAGGGGGGATTCACCCCTCCACTTT,CASSLRGDSPLHF
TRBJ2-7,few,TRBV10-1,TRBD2,TGCGCCAGCAGTTCCGGACTAGCGGGAAGCTACGAGCAGTACTTC,CASSSGLAGSYEQYF
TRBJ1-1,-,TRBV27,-,TGTGCCAGCAGTTTAGTAGTCAGGGGAGGGTTCGCTGAAGCTTTCTTT,CASSLVVRGGFAEAFF
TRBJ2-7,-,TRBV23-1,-,TGCGCCAGCAGACCAACGACAGGTGCCTCCTACGAGCAGTACTTC,CASRPTTGASYEQYF
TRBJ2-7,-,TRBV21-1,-,TGTGCCAGCAGCAAAGCCCAGGGACGGAAACGCGAGCAGTACTTC,CASSKAQGRKREQYF
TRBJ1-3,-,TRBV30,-,TGTGCCTGGGGGCGAGGAAACACCATATATTTT,CAWGRGNTIYF
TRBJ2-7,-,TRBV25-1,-,TGTGCCAGCAGTCCGCTTAACGACCTCACTGGCCGCTCCGAGCAGTACTTC,CASSPLNDLTGRSEQYF
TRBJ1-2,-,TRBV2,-,TGTGCCAGCAGGGTCTCCCAGAACTATGGCTACACCTTC,CASRVSQNYGYTF
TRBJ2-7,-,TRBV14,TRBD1,TGTGCCAGCAGCCAACATCGCGGACAGGGATCCTACGAGCAGTACTTC,CASSQHRGQGSYEQYF
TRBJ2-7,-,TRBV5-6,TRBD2,TGTGCCAGCAGCTGGACGGGGAGAGCGGGAGGGCCGTACGAGCAGTACTTC,CASSWTGRAGGPYEQYF
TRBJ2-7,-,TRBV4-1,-,TGCGCCAGCAGCCAAGATGACAGCACCTACGAGCAGTACTTC,CASSQDDSTYEQYF
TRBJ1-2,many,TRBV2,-,TGTGCCAGCAGTGAACGGCGGGACTATGGCTACACCTTC,CASSERRDYGYTF
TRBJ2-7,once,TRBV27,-,TGTGCCAGCAGTTTAGGCCCGGGGGCGCCCTTTTATGGCGAGCAGTACTTC,CASSLGPGAPFYGEQYF
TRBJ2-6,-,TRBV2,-,TGTGCCAGCAAGTGGGAATCCGGGGCCAACGTCCTGACTTTC,CASKWESGANVLTF
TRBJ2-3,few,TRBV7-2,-,TGTGCCAGCAGTCCCGCCTTCTCCTCAGATACGCAGTATTTT,CASSPAFSSDTQYF
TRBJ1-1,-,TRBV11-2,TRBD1,TGTGCCAGCAGCCACAAACAGGGGGGGAACACTGAAGCTTTCTTT,CASSHKQGGNTEAFF
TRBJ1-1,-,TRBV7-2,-,TGTGCCAGCAGCTTAGATCCAGGGGACACTGAAGCTTTCTTT,CASSLDPGDTEAFF
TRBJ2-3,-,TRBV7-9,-,TGTGCCAGCAGCTTCCGAGGACAGTCAGGAGATACGCAGTATTTT,CASSFRGQSGDTQYF
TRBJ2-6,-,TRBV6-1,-,TGTGCCAGCGGCGGAGATGGGGCCAACGTCCTGACTTTC,CASGGDGANVLTF
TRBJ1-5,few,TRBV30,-,TGTGCCTGGAGTCAGGTCGGGGGGCCCCAGCATTTT,CAWSQVGGPQHF
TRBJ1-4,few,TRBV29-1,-,TGCAGCGTTAGGAAGGGGACAAATGAAAAACTGTTTTTT,CSVRKGTNEKLFF
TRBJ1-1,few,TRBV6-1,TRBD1,TGTGCCAGCAGGGTGACAGGGGGCACTGAAGCTTTCTTT,CASRVTGGTEAFF
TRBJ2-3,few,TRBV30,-,TGTGCCTGGAGTAGGGGAGACAGTAGCACAGATACGCAGTATTTT,CAWSRGDSSTDTQYF
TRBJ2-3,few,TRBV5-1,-,TGCGCCAGCAGCTTGAACCAGGGGAACACAGATACGCAGTATTTT,CASSLNQGNTDTQYF
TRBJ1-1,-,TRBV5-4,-,TGTGCCAGCAGCTTGGAACAGGGGAACACTGAAGCTTTCTTT,CASSLEQGNTEAFF
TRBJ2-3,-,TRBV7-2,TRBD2,TGTGCCAGCAGCTCGAATAGCGGGAGTTTTTCGCAGTATTTT,CASSSNSGSFSQYF
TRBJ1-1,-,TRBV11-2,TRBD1,TGTGCCAGCAGTCGACCCCGGGGGGGACAGGGGAACACTGAAGCTTTCTTT,CASSRPRGGQGNTEAFF
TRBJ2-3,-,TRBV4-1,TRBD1,TGCGCCAGCAGCCTTACAGGGGAACAAGCAGATACGCAGTATTTT,CASSLTGEQADTQYF
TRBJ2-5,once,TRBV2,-,TGTGCCAGCACCCCACAAAATCTCGGGGAGACCCAGTACTTC,CASTPQNLGETQYF
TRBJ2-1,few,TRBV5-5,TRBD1,TGTGCCAGCAGCTTGGTTGGACAGGGAAACAATGAGCAGTTCTTC,CASSLVGQGNNEQFF
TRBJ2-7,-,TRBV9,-,TGTGCCAGCAGCCCCCGGGGAGCGGGCCTCTCCTACGAGCAGTACTTC,CASSPRGAGLSYEQYF
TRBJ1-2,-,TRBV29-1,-,TGCAGCGTTGTACAAGCTAACTATGGCTACACCTTC,CSVVQANYGYTF
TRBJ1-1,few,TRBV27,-,TGTGCCAGCAGTTTGCAGCGGTACACTGAAGCTTTCTTT,CASSLQRYTEAFF
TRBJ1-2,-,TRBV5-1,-,TGCGCCAGCAGCTCTTACAGGGCAGAGGGCTACACCTTC,CASSSYRAEGYTF
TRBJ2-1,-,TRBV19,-,TGTGCCAGTACCCTAGGACAGTACAATGAGCAGTTCTTC,CASTLGQYNEQFF
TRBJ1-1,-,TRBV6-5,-,TGTGCCAGCAGAAAAACAGGGTCGGGCACTGAAGCTTTCTTT,CASRKTGSGTEAFF
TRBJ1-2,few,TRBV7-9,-,TGTGCCAGCTCCTCAGGTTGGAGCTATGGCTACACCTTC,CASSSGWSYGYTF
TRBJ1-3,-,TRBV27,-,TGTGCCAGCAGCCCGAGGGTTACTGGAAACACCATATATTTT,CASSPRVTGNTIYF
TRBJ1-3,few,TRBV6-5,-,TGTGCCAGCAGTTCCCAGGGATCTGGAAACACCATATATTTT,CASSSQGSGNTIYF